What follows are 17 T cell receptor beta chains derived from one specimen sequenced in a study of blood T cell repertoires in COVID-19. Repertoires were generated with immunoSEQ multiplex PCR, while TCRdb's copy carries only in-frame clones and drops some. The sample consists of roughly 300,000 clones, over 75% of them appearing once. The source material was PBMCs or T cells enriched from blood (not recorded which). The receptors come from a young man who had recovered from COVID-19.

This clone came up a few times. V usage is TRBV14 and J usage is TRBJ2-1, with 13 nucleotides matching TRBD2. CDR1 and CDR2 (germline): SGHDN, FVKESK. The CDR3 has 17 amino acids. J was trimmed by 6 bases and V by 5 bases; bases with no gene match: 10. This CDR3 reads CASSFQIGLAGANEQFF. The CDR3 DNA reads TGTGCCAGCAGCTTTCAAATAGGACTAGCGGGAGCCAATGAGCAGTTCTTC.

The rearrangement joins TRBV5-1 to TRBJ2-2; TRBD1 matches 9 bases. The J segment lost 5 bases and the V segment lost 4 bases, leaving 3 bases of the junction unmatched. There are 14 residues in the CDR3. Germline lookup yields CDR1 SGHRS and CDR2 YFSETQ. The CDR3 nucleotides read TGCGCCAGCAGCAAACAGGGGGCGACCGGGGAGCTGTTTTTT. Its protein product is CASSKQGATGELFF.

This clone was counted only a few times. The CDR3 is CASSLARVDTQYF. CDR3 nucleotides: TGTGCCAGCAGCTTAGCGCGAGTAGATACGCAGTATTTT. The chain carries TRBV7-2 and TRBJ2-3; D uncertain. The germline V gene encodes CDR1 SGHTA and CDR2 FQGNSA. The CDR3 consists of 13 residues. The V and J ends lost 0 bases and 5 bases respectively, with 6 bases between them. Full variable domain (outside the CDR3, taken from reference TRBV7-2 and TRBJ2-3): GAGVSQSPSNKVTEKGKDVELRCDPISGHTALYWYRQSLGQGLEFLIYFQGNSAPDKSGLPSDRFSAERTGGSVSTLTIQRTQQEDSAVYLCASSLARVDTQYFGPGTRLTVL.

A remark on this clone: A read error is possible here, since a much larger clone lies one base away. The rearrangement links TRBV6-5 to TRBJ1-6; TRBD1 is a possible D gene (5 bases). The germline gives CDR1 MNHEY, CDR2 SVGAGI. This CDR3 region has 14 residues. The V end lost 2 bases, the J end lost 7 bases, and 9 bases lay between the germline ends. The chain's CDR3 is CASSYRGPNSPLHF. Written as DNA, the CDR3 is TGTGCCAGCAGTTACAGGGGCCCCAATTCACCCCTCCACTTT.

This chain joins TRBV4-1 and TRBJ2-7, with TRBD2 as a possible D gene (6 bases). There are 15 residues in the CDR3. V lost 4 bases and J lost 0, with 13 bases in between. In germline, CDR1 is MGHRA, CDR2 YSYEKL. The CDR3 is CASSLSGGASYEQYF. Here the CDR3 DNA reads TGCGCCAGCAGCCTCTCAGGAGGGGCCTCCTACGAGCAGTACTTC.

The chain joins TRBV4-2 to TRBJ1-2, with 7 bases identical to TRBD1. Germline CDR1 reads LGHNA; CDR2 reads YNFKEQ. This CDR3 comprises 14 residues. Trimming took 2 bases from V and 7 from J; bases not matched to a gene: 7. CDR3 nucleotide sequence: TGTGCCAGCAGCCAACTCGGACAGGTTATTGGCTACACCTTC. It yields the protein CASSQLGQVIGYTF.

This sequence joins TRBV10-2 and TRBJ2-3; tentatively, D is TRBD1 (5 bases). Germline CDR1 WSHSY, CDR2 SAAADI. The CDR3 spans 17 residues. V shed 1 base and J shed 6 bases, with 20 bases lying between them. The chain's CDR3 is CASSEFGITGPTDTQYF. DNA of the CDR3: TGCGCCAGCAGTGAGTTCGGTATAACAGGCCCAACGGATACGCAGTATTTT.

J is TRBJ2-2 and V is TRBV18; TRBD2 agrees at 7 bases. The V gene end was trimmed by 6 bases and the J gene end by 1 base; junction bases not matched to a gene: 2. Germline V lookup: CDR1 KGHSH, CDR2 LQKENI. CDR3 length equals 14 residues. This CDR3 is CASSPSGNTGELFF. The CDR3 DNA follows: TGTGCCAGCTCCCCTAGCGGGAACACCGGGGAGCTGTTTTTT.

The chain recombines TRBV20-1 with TRBJ2-1, with TRBD2 identical over 10 bases. The germline V gene encodes CDR1 DFQATT and CDR2 SNEGSKA (reference sequence). Losses at the gene ends were 3 bases for V and 6 bases for J; bases not matched to a gene: 5. This CDR3 has 14 residues. The CDR3 sequence: CSASPAGGPNEQFF. The CDR3 DNA reads TGCAGTGCTAGTCCAGCGGGAGGGCCCAATGAGCAGTTCTTC.

This chain uses TRBV3-1 (or the pseudogene TRBV3-2) with TRBJ2-5; 8 bases map to TRBD2. V gave up 3 bases and J gave up 1 base; unmatched junction bases: 4. Per the germline V gene, CDR1 is LGHDT and CDR2 is YNNKEL (reference sequence). The CDR3 runs 15 residues. The CDR3: CASSQRLAPQETQYF. The CDR3 DNA reads TGTGCCAGCAGCCAGAGACTAGCGCCCCAAGAGACCCAGTACTTC.

This sequence joins TRBV3-1 (or the pseudogene TRBV3-2) and TRBJ2-1; D may be TRBD2 (6 bases). This CDR3 has 17 residues. V dropped 1 base and J dropped 0 bases, with 13 bases sitting between them. The germline V gene encodes CDR1 LGHDT and CDR2 YNNKEL (reference sequence). CDR3 amino acids: CASSQVGGLSSYNEQFF. The CDR3 DNA reads TGTGCCAGCAGCCAAGTCGGGGGATTAAGCTCCTACAATGAGCAGTTCTTC.

V and J are TRBV3-1 (or the pseudogene TRBV3-2) and TRBJ1-1, with 7 bases that match TRBD1. Per germline, CDR1 LGHDT and CDR2 YNNKEL (reference sequence). Losses at the gene ends were 1 base for V and 4 bases for J; bases not matched to a gene: 6. The CDR3 loop spans 15 amino acids. The CDR3 DNA reads TGTGCCAGCAGCCAAGCGTACAGGGGTATCACTGAAGCTTTCTTT. Its protein product is CASSQAYRGITEAFF.

The V and J genes are TRBV6-5 and TRBJ1-2; 7 bases match TRBD1. The germline V gene encodes CDR1 MNHEY and CDR2 SVGAGI. The CDR3 contains 13 residues. V was clipped by 3 bases and J by 9 bases; unmatched bases: 7. CDR3 coding DNA: TGTGCCAGCAGTTATAACAGGGGCTTGCGCTACACCTTC. Residues: CASSYNRGLRYTF.

This chain links TRBV5-1 with TRBJ1-4, with TRBD1 as a possible D gene (6 bases). V was clipped by 0 bases and J by 8 bases, with 14 bases between them. The CDR3 has 15 residues. Germline CDR1 is SGHRS and CDR2 is YFSETQ. CDR3 DNA sequence: TGCGCCAGCAGCTTGGAATATCCGGGGGGCGAAAAACTGTTTTTT. Protein product: CASSLEYPGGEKLFF.

This clone was seen a few times. V gene TRBV7-8 combines with J gene TRBJ2-3, with 10 bases lining up with TRBD2. The CDR3 sequence is 14 residues long. V lost 6 bases and J lost 4; bases outside the gene matches: 4. Looked up from germline, CDR1 is SGHVS and CDR2 is FQNEAQ. CDR3 nucleotides: TGTGCCAGCAGTCGGGGGACTAGCGCAGATACGCAGTATTTT. This codes for CASSRGTSADTQYF. Complete variable domain (other parts from reference TRBV7-8 and TRBJ2-3): GAGVSQSPRYKVAKRGQDVALRCDPISGHVSLFWYQQALGQGPEFLTYFQNEAQLDKSGLPSDRFFAERPEGSVSTLKIQRTQQEDSAVYLCASSRGTSADTQYFGPGTRLTVL.

V and J are TRBV12-2 and TRBJ2-7; TRBD1 reflects the table's D call only, with no check against the DNA. TRBV12-2 is a documented pseudogene. This CDR3 comprises 20 residues. CDR3 residues: CASRQRRVTGLSHTYCEQYF. In DNA, the CDR3 is TGTGCAAGTCGCCAGAGACGCGTTACAGGTCTTTCCCACACCTACTGCGAGCAGTACTTC.

This sequence joins TRBV29-1 and TRBJ2-7, with TRBD1 identical over 8 bases. This CDR3 is built from 14 residues. V lost 4 bases to trimming and J lost 0 bases; unmatched junction nucleotides: 5. Germline V CDR1 and CDR2: SQVTM, ANQGSEA. CDR3 loop: CSVGDRLSSYEQYF. The CDR3 bases are TGCAGCGTTGGGGACAGGTTGAGCTCCTACGAGCAGTACTTC.